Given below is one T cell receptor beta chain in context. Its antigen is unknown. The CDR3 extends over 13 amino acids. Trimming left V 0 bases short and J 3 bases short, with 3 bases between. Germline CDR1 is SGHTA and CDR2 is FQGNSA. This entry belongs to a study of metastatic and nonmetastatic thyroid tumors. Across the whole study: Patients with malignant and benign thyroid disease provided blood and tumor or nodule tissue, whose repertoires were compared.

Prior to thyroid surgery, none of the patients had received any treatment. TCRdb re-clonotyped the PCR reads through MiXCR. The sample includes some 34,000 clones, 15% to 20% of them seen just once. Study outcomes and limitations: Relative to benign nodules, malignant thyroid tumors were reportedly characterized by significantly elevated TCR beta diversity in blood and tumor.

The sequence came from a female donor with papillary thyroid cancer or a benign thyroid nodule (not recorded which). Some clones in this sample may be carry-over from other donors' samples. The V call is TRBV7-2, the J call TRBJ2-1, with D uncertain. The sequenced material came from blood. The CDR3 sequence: CASSLAHYNEQFF. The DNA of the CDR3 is TGTGCCAGCAGCTTAGCGCACTACAATGAGCAGTTCTTC.